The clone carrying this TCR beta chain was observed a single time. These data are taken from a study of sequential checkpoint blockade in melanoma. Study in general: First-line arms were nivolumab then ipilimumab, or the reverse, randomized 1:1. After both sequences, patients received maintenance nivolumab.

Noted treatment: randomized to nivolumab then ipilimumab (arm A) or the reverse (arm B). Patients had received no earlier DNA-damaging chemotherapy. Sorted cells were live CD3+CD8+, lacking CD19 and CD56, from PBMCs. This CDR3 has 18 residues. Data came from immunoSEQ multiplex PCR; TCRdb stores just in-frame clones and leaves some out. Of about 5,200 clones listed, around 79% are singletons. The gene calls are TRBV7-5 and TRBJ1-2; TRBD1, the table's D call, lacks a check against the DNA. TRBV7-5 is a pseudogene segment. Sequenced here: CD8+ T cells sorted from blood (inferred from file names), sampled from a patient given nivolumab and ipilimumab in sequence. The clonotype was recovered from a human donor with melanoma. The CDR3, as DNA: TGTGTCAGAAGCTTCTTTAATGCCGGGCAGGGGCCTAACTATGGCTACACCTTC. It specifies CVRSFFNAGQGPNYGYTF.